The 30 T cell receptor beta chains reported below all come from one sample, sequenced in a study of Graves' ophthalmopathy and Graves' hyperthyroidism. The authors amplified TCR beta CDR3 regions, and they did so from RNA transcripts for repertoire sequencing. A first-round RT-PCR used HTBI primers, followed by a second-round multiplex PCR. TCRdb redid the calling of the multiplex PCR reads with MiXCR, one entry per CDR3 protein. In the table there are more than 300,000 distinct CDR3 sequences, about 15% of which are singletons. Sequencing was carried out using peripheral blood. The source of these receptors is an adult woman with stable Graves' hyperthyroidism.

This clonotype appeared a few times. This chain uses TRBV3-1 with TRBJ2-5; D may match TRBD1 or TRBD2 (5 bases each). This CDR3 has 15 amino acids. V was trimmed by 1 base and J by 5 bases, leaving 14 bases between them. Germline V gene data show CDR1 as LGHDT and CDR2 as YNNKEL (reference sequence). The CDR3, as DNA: TGTGCCAGCAGCCAAGGTCCGGGGTCAGGGGAGACCCAGTACTTC. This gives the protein CASSQGPGSGETQYF.

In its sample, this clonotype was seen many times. CDR3 DNA: TGTGCCAGCAGTTTCACGGGACAGGGTCTAGGGAACTATGGCTACACCTTC. This translates into CASSFTGQGLGNYGYTF. The gene calls are TRBV25-1 and TRBJ1-2, with 9 bases identical to TRBD1. Germline CDR1 MGHDK, CDR2 SYGVNS. The CDR3 length is 17 residues. Trimming cost V 5 bases and J 2 bases; bases outside gene matches: 12.

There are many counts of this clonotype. The CDR3 protein is CASSQLETQYF. CDR3 sequence (DNA): TGTGCCAGCAGCCAGTTAGAGACCCAGTACTTC. This chain joins TRBV14 and TRBJ2-5; no reliable D call. The CDR3 runs 11 residues. V lost 3 bases to trimming and J lost 4 bases, with 3 bases between them. CDR1 is SGHDN and CDR2 is FVKESK in the germline V gene.

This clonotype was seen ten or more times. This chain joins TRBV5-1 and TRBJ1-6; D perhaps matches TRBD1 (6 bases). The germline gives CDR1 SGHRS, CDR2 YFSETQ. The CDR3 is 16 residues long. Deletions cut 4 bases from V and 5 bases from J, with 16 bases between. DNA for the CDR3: TGCGCCAGCAGCCCTACTCCCGGGGGCGATAATTCACCCCTCCACTTT. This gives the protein CASSPTPGGDNSPLHF.

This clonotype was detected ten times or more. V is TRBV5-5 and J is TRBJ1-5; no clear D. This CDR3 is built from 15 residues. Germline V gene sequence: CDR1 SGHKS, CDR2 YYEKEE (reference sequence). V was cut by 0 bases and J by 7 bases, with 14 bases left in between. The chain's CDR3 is CASSLAPPGGQPQHF. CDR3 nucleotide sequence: TGTGCCAGCAGCTTGGCCCCCCCCGGCGGACAGCCCCAGCATTTT.

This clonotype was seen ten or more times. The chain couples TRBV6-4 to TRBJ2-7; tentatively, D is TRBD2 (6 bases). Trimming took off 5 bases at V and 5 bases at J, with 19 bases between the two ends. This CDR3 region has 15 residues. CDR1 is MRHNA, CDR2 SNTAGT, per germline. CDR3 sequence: CASSNFAGPPNEQYF. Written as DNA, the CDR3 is TGTGCCAGCAGTAACTTTGCGGGACCCCCCAACGAGCAGTACTTC.

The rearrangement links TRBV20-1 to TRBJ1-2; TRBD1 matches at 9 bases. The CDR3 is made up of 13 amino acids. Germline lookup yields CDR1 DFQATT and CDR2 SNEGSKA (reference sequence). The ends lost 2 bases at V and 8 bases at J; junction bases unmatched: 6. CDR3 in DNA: TGCAGTGCTAGACATGGACAGGGGAAGGGCTACACCTTC. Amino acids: CSARHGQGKGYTF.

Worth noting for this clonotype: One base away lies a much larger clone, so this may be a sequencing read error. This CDR3 is CASSLKQVGAYEHYF. The DNA of the CDR3 is TGTGCCAGCAGTTTGAAGCAGGTGGGGGCCTACGAGCACTACTTC. This chain links TRBV28 with TRBJ2-7; tentatively, D is TRBD1 (6 bases). Germline V gene lookup returns CDR1 MDHEN and CDR2 SYDVKM. This CDR3 comprises 15 residues.

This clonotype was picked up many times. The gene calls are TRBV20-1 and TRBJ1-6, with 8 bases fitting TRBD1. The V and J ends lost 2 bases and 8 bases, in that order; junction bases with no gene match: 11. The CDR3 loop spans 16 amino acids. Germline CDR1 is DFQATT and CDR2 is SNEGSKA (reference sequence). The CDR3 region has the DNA TGCAGTGCTAGACGGTCGCCAGGCAGGGGGCATTCACCCCTCCACTTT. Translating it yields CSARRSPGRGHSPLHF.

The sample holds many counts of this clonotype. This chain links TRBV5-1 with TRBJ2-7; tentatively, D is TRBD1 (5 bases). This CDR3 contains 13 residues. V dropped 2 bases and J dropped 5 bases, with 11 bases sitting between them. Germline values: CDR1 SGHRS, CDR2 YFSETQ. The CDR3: CASSFAGNHEQYF. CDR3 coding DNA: TGCGCCAGCAGCTTCGCAGGGAACCACGAGCAGTACTTC.

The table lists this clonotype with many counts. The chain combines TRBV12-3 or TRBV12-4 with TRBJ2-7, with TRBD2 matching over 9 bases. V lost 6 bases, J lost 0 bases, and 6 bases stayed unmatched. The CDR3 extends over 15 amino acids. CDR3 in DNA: TGTGCCAGCAGAGGCGGGACTAGCCCCTCCTACGAGCAGTACTTC. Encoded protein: CASRGGTSPSYEQYF.

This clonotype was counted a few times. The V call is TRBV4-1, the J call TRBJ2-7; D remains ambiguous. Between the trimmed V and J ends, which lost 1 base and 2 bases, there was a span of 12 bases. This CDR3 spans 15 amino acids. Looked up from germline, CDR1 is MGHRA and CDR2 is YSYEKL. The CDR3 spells CASSQGVTNTYEQYF. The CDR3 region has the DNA TGCGCCAGCAGCCAAGGTGTAACGAACACCTACGAGCAGTACTTC.

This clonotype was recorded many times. Here the CDR3 reads CSARDRDRGYSPLHF. The CDR3 coding sequence is TGCAGTGCTAGAGATCGGGACAGGGGATATTCACCCCTCCACTTT. The V call is TRBV20-1, the J call TRBJ1-6; 10 nucleotides line up with TRBD1. Germline trimming cut 0 bases from V and 8 bases from J; bases unmatched to any gene: 4. The CDR3 runs to 15 residues. CDR1 is DFQATT and CDR2 is SNEGSKA in the germline V gene (reference sequence).

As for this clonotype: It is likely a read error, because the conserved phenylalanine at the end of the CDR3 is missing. Written as DNA, the CDR3 is TGTGCCAGCAGCGTAGGGTTTCTTGGCTACACCGTC. This codes for CASSVGFLGYTV. The chain links TRBV12-3 or TRBV12-4 to TRBJ1-2; no definite D call. This CDR3 comprises 12 residues. The germline V and J ends were trimmed by 6 bases and 7 bases, with 12 bases remaining between them.

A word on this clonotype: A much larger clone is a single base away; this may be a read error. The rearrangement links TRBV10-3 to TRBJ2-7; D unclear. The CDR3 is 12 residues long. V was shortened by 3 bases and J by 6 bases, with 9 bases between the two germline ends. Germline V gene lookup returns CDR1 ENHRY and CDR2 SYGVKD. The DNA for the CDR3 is TGTGCCATCAGTGACAGGTCAGGCGAGCAGTACTTC. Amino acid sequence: CAISDRSGEQYF.

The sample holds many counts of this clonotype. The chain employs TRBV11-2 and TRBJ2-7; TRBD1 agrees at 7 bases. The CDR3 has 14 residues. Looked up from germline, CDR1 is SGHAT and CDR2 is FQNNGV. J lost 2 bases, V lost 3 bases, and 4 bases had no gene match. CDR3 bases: TGTGCCAGCAGCTTCCGGGACAGAACCTACGAGCAGTACTTC. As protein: CASSFRDRTYEQYF.

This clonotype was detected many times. CDR3 nucleotide sequence: TGTGCCACCAGTGATGCGAGGGGGACCTCCTACGAGCAGTACTTC. Encoded protein: CATSDARGTSYEQYF. The chain employs TRBV24-1 and TRBJ2-7; the D gene is possibly TRBD1 (6 bases). V was pared by 3 bases and J by 0 bases, with 11 bases between. Germline CDR1 reads KGHDR; CDR2 reads SFDVKD. This CDR3 is built from 15 residues.

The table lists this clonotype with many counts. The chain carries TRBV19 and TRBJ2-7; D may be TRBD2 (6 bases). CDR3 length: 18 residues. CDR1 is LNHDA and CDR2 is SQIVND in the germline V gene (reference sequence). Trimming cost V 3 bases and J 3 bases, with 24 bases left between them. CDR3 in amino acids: CASSIIGGSSGTLYEQYF. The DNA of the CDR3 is TGTGCCAGTAGTATCATTGGAGGGAGTAGCGGCACCCTCTACGAGCAGTACTTC.

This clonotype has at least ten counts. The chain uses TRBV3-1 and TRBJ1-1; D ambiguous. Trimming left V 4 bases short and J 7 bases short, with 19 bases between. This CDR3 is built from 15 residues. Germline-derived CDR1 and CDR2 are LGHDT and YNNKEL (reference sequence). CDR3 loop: CASSLWLAEFGEAFF. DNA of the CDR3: TGTGCCAGCAGCCTATGGCTCGCCGAGTTCGGTGAAGCTTTCTTT.

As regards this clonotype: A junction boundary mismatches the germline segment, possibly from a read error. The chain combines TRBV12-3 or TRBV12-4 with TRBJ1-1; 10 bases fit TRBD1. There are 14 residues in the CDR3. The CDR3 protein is CASILSGTGVGAFF. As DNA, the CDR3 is TGTGCCAGCATTTTATCCGGGACAGGGGTTGGAGCTTTCTTT.

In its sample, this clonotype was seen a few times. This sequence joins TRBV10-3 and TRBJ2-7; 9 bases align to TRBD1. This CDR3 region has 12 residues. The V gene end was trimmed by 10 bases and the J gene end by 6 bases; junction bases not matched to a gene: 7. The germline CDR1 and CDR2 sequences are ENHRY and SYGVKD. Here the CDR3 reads CASGQGLSEQYF. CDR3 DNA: TGTGCCAGCGGACAGGGGCTCTCCGAGCAGTACTTC.

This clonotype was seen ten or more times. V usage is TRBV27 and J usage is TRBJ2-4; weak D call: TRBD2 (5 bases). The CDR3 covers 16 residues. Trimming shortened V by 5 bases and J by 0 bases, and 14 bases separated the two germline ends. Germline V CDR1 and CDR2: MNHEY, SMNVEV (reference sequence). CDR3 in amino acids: CASSNSLLGAKNIQYF. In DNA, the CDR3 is TGTGCCAGCAGTAACTCACTACTAGGAGCCAAAAACATTCAGTACTTC.

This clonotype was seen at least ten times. The CDR3 here is CASSLTENYGYTF. CDR3 bases: TGTGCCAGCAGCTTGACAGAAAACTATGGCTACACCTTC. This chain connects TRBV5-5 to TRBJ1-2; no reliable D call. Germline CDR1 is SGHKS and CDR2 is YYEKEE (reference sequence). The CDR3 has 13 residues. V shed 1 base and J shed 2 bases, with 6 bases lying between them.

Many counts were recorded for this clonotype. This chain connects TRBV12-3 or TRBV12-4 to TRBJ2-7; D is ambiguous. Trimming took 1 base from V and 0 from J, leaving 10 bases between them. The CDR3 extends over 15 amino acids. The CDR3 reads CASSLGSKGSYEQYF. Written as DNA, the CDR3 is TGTGCCAGCAGTTTAGGGTCCAAGGGCTCCTACGAGCAGTACTTC.

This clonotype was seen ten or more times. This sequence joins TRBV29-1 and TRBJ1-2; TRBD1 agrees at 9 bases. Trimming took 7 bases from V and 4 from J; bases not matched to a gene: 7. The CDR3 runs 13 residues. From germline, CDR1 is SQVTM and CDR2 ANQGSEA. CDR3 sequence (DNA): TGCAGCGGACTGAGACAGGGGGGCTATGGCTACACCTTC. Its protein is CSGLRQGGYGYTF.

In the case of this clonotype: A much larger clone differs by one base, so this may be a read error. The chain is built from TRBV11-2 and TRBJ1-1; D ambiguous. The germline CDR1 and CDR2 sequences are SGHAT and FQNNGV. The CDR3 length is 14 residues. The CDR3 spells CASSFPAERTEACF. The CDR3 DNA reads TGTGCCAGCAGCTTCCCTGCGGAGAGAACTGAAGCTTGCTTT. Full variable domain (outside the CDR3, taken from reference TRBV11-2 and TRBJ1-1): EAGVAQSPRYKIIEKRQSVAFWCNPISGHATLYWYQQILGQGPKLLIQFQNNGVVDDSQLPKDRFSAERLKGVDSTLKIQPAKLEDSAVYLCASSFPAERTEACFGQGTRLTVV.

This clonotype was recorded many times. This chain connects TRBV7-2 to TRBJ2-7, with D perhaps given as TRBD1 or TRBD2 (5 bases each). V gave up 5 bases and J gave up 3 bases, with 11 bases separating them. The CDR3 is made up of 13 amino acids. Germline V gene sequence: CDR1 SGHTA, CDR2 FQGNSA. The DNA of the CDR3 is TGTGCCAGCAGCCCTCCGGGACGCTACGAGCAGTACTTC. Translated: CASSPPGRYEQYF.

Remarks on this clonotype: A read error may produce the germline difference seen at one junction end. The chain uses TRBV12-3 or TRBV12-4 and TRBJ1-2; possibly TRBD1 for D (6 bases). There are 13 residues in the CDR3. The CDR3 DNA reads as TGTGCCAGCAGTCCCGGGACACCCAATCGCTTGCCCTTC. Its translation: CASSPGTPNRLPF.

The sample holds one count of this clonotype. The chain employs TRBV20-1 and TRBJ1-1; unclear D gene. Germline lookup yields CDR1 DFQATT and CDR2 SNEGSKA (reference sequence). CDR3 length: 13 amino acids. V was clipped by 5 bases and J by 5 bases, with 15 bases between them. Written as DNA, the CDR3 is TGCAGTGCTCCCAGAGCGTGGGAGACTGAAGCTTTCTTT. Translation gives CSAPRAWETEAFF.

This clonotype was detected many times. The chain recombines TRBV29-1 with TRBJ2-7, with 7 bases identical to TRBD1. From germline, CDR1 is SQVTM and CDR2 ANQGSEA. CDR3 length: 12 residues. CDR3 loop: CSAEGQSYEQYF. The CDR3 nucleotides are TGCAGTGCCGAGGGACAGTCCTACGAGCAGTACTTC.